Following are 19 T cell receptor beta chains from one sample sequenced in a study of T cells of healthy individuals. TCRdb re-derived calls from the 5' RACE reads in MiXCR, one entry per CDR3 protein. The profile shows nearly 100,000 distinct CDR3 sequences, 15% to 20% of them singletons. Receptor source: a human donor in good health.

This chain uses TRBV6-1 with TRBJ2-7; D is possibly TRBD2 (6 bases). Germline CDR1 MNHNS, CDR2 SASEGT. The V and J ends lost 5 bases and 5 bases respectively, with 19 bases between them. CDR3 length: 15 residues. The CDR3 spells CASSIGGASFHEQYF. For the CDR3, the DNA is TGTGCCAGCAGTATCGGCGGGGCCTCCTTCCACGAGCAGTACTTC.

The genes are TRBV5-1 and TRBJ2-3; the D gene is possibly TRBD2 (6 bases). This CDR3 region has 14 residues. Germline V gene data show CDR1 as SGHRS and CDR2 as YFSETQ. V was pared by 6 bases and J by 0 bases, with 11 bases between. DNA for the CDR3: TGCGCCAGCAAGGAGCGGGTGAGCACAGATACGCAGTATTTT. Translating it yields CASKERVSTDTQYF. The full variable domain, in which reference TRBV5-1 and TRBJ2-3 provide the parts outside the CDR3, is KAGVTQTPRYLIKTRGQQVTLSCSPISGHRSVSWYQQTPGQGLQFLFEYFSETQRNKGNFPGRFSGRQFSNSRSEMNVSTLELGDSALYLCASKERVSTDTQYFGPGTRLTVL.

The chain recombines TRBV9 with TRBJ1-2; TRBD1 aligns across 9 bases. This CDR3 contains 14 residues. J gave up 4 bases and V 4 bases, and 5 bases lay outside the gene matches. Germline V gives CDR1 SGDLS, CDR2 YYNGEE. CDR3 residues: CASSQRDRVYGYTF. In DNA form, the CDR3 reads TGTGCCAGCAGCCAACGGGACAGGGTCTATGGCTACACCTTC.

V and J are TRBV18 and TRBJ1-3, with TRBD1 as a possible D gene (6 bases). V dropped 1 base and J dropped 4 bases, with 8 bases sitting between them. The CDR3 extends over 14 amino acids. The V gene's germline CDR1 is KGHSH and CDR2 LQKENI. CDR3 sequence reads: CASSPQGQGNTIYF. The CDR3 region has the DNA TGTGCCAGCTCACCACAGGGACAAGGAAACACCATATATTTT.

V is TRBV12-3 or TRBV12-4 and J is TRBJ1-2, with a tentative D call TRBD1 (5 bases). The CDR3 totals 13 residues. Trimming removed 6 bases from V and 4 bases from J, with 12 bases in between. In DNA form, the CDR3 reads TGTGCCAGCAGCCCCGGCAGGGCCTATGGCTACACCTTC. It yields the protein CASSPGRAYGYTF.

This chain links TRBV5-1 with TRBJ2-7; 8 nucleotides align to TRBD1. CDR1 is SGHRS and CDR2 is YFSETQ in the germline V gene. Trimming removed 4 bases from V and 7 bases from J; junction bases left unmatched: 13. CDR3 length equals 15 residues. The CDR3 DNA reads as TGCGCCAGCAGCCAGAAGACAGGGGCTCCCCGGGAGCAGTACTTC. Amino acids: CASSQKTGAPREQYF.

A few counts support this clonotype. V gene TRBV18 combines with J gene TRBJ1-5; no definite D call. This CDR3 is 12 amino acids long. The germline V gene has CDR1 KGHSH and CDR2 LQKENI. V lost 6 bases, J lost 4 bases, and 7 bases lay in between. The CDR3 region is CASSAGNQPQHF. The CDR3 coding sequence is TGTGCCAGCTCCGCCGGGAATCAGCCCCAGCATTTT.

This clonotype was counted between two and nine times. The genes are TRBV3-1 and TRBJ2-2; D may be TRBD1 (5 bases). CDR1 LGHDT and CDR2 YNNKEL come from the germline V gene (reference sequence). V dropped 3 bases and J dropped 3 bases, with 11 bases sitting between them. The CDR3 is made up of 15 amino acids. For the CDR3, the DNA is TGTGCCAGCAGCCACACTTTCAGGGACACCGGGGAGCTGTTTTTT. It codes for CASSHTFRDTGELFF.

The sample holds many counts of this clonotype. This chain joins TRBV12-3 or TRBV12-4 and TRBJ2-2; unclear D gene. The germline V and J ends were trimmed by 0 bases and 0 bases, with 8 bases remaining between them. There are 16 residues in the CDR3. The CDR3 sequence is CASSLARPANTGELFF. Here the CDR3 DNA reads TGTGCCAGCAGTTTAGCTAGACCCGCGAACACCGGGGAGCTGTTTTTT.

In this sample, this clonotype turned up a few times. The chain has TRBV29-1 and TRBJ2-7; D perhaps matches TRBD2 (5 bases). This CDR3 comprises 11 residues. CDR1 is SQVTM and CDR2 is ANQGSEA in the germline V gene. V lost 6 bases and J lost 6, with 12 bases in between. The CDR3 sequence: CSVAEGLEQYF. CDR3 DNA sequence: TGCAGCGTGGCAGAGGGTCTCGAGCAGTACTTC.

This clonotype was counted many times. The CDR3 spells CASSYTDRGGGQPQHF. DNA for the CDR3: TGTGCCAGCAGTTACACGGACAGGGGAGGAGGTCAGCCCCAGCATTTT. The V call is TRBV6-2 or TRBV6-3, the J call TRBJ1-5, with 9 bases identical to TRBD1. After removal of 2 bases from V and 6 bases from J, the junction contained 8 bases not matched to a gene. The CDR3 contains 16 residues. Germline CDR1 and CDR2: MNHEY and SVGEGT.

The rearrangement joins TRBV4-2 to TRBJ2-7; D may be TRBD1 (6 bases). This CDR3 is 14 amino acids long. Looked up from germline, CDR1 is LGHNA and CDR2 is YNFKEQ. Deletions cut 3 bases from V and 5 bases from J, with 14 bases between. CDR3 coding DNA: TGTGCCAGCAGCCACGGACAGTCTTCCGACGAGCAGTACTTC. Protein product: CASSHGQSSDEQYF.

This clonotype occurred a few times. J is TRBJ2-1 and V is TRBV12-3 or TRBV12-4; 10 positions match TRBD2. This CDR3 spans 15 amino acids. V was clipped by 2 bases and J by 4 bases; unmatched bases: 2. CDR3 bases: TGTGCCAGCAGTTTACTAGCGGGGGCGTACAATGAGCAGTTCTTC. It codes for CASSLLAGAYNEQFF.

The table lists this clonotype with many counts. The rearrangement joins TRBV5-6 to TRBJ2-3, with 12 bases identical to TRBD2. Losses at the gene ends were 4 bases for V and 4 bases for J; bases not matched to a gene: 7. CDR1 and CDR2 from the germline V gene are SGHDT and YYEEEE. CDR3 size: 16 residues. As DNA, the CDR3 is TGTGCCAGCAGCCTCGAACTAGCGGGGGGCGCAGATACGCAGTATTTT. Protein sequence: CASSLELAGGADTQYF.

There are many counts of this clonotype. The rearrangement uses TRBV4-1 and TRBJ2-4, with 8 bases identical to TRBD1. Germline trimming cut 3 bases from V and 4 bases from J; bases unmatched to any gene: 14. The CDR3 runs to 18 residues. Germline-derived CDR1 and CDR2 are MGHRA and YSYEKL. This CDR3 is CASSHAEDRERWKNIQYF. CDR3 bases: TGCGCCAGCAGCCATGCGGAGGACAGGGAGAGGTGGAAAAACATTCAGTACTTC.

There are a few counts of this clonotype. J is TRBJ2-2 and V is TRBV24-1, with D maybe TRBD2 (6 bases). CDR3 size: 14 residues. V gave up 5 bases and J gave up 10 bases, with 16 bases separating them. Germline CDR1 reads KGHDR; CDR2 reads SFDVKD. The CDR3 sequence: CATSGAGRIKELFF. The CDR3 DNA is TGTGCCACCAGTGGGGCAGGGAGGATTAAGGAGCTGTTTTTT.

The chain combines TRBV7-2 with TRBJ1-4, with D maybe TRBD1 (5 bases). V shed 5 bases and J shed 10 bases, with 14 bases lying between them. The CDR3 consists of 13 residues. Germline CDR1 and CDR2: SGHTA and FQGNSA. CDR3 sequence (DNA): TGTGCCAGCAGCCCAGGGATTCCGGGAAAACTGTTTTTT. Protein: CASSPGIPGKLFF.

This clonotype was observed a few times. The chain joins TRBV21-1 to TRBJ2-4. TRBV21-1 is a documented pseudogene. The CDR3 spans 14 residues. CDR3 DNA: TGTGCCAGCAGCAAGGTGAAGCCGCCAAACATTCAGTACTTC. Its protein product is CASSKVKPPNIQYF.

The chain carries TRBV12-3 or TRBV12-4 and TRBJ2-6, with D unclear. V lost 7 bases to trimming and J lost 1 base, with 11 bases between them. This CDR3 is 15 amino acids long. CDR3 loop: CASNFRSSGANVLTF. The CDR3 DNA is TGTGCCAGCAATTTCCGGAGTTCTGGGGCCAACGTCCTGACTTTC.